Presented here are 18 T cell receptor beta chains from one specimen sequenced in a study of cytomegalovirus exposure and HLA in healthy donors. The PCR used 60 Vbeta and 13 Jbeta primers. Produced via immunoSEQ multiplex PCR; TCRdb's table is partial and in-frame only. The sample has about 180,000 clones, around 80% seen once. The material sequenced was PBMCs. These receptors came from a woman aged 60-75 years in good health and CMV-seropositive.

The CDR3 DNA reads TGTGCCAGCAGTCCCTCGGCGGGGCCCTACGAGCAGTACTTC. This encodes CASSPSAGPYEQYF. The rearrangement joins TRBV27 to TRBJ2-7, with TRBD2 as a possible D gene (6 bases). This CDR3 has 14 residues. Germline values: CDR1 MNHEY, CDR2 SMNVEV (reference sequence). Trimming took off 5 bases at V and 2 bases at J, with 13 bases between the two ends.

This clone has a single count. V usage is TRBV2 and J usage is TRBJ2-7; D perhaps matches TRBD2 (5 bases). V lost 7 bases and J lost 7, with 11 bases in between. The CDR3 covers 11 residues. CDR1 is SNHLY and CDR2 is FYNNEI in the germline V gene. In DNA, the CDR3 is TGTGCCAGCACGGGGTCGAGGGAGCAGTACTTC. It encodes CASTGSREQYF.

J is TRBJ2-3 and V is TRBV27; weak D call: TRBD2 (6 bases). Trimming left V 1 base short and J 4 bases short, with 9 bases between. Germline CDR1 and CDR2: MNHEY and SMNVEV (reference sequence). CDR3 length: 14 amino acids. The CDR3 here is CASSLLPSADTQYF. The CDR3 DNA is TGTGCCAGCAGTTTATTGCCTAGCGCAGATACGCAGTATTTT.

This sequence joins TRBV7-8 and TRBJ2-6; D remains unclear. The V gene's germline CDR1 is SGHVS and CDR2 FQNEAQ. The CDR3 totals 15 residues. V gave up 0 bases and J gave up 2 bases, with 5 bases separating them. The DNA of the CDR3 is TGTGCCAGCAGCTTAGCGGGCGCTGGGGCCAACGTCCTGACTTTC. Protein: CASSLAGAGANVLTF.

The chain couples TRBV14 to TRBJ1-4, with D possibly being TRBD1 (6 bases). Germline V lookup: CDR1 SGHDN, CDR2 FVKESK. Trimming left V 0 bases short and J 8 bases short, with 16 bases between. The CDR3 runs 16 residues. CDR3 in DNA: TGTGCCAGCAGCCAAGATGGTTCGGGGGGCGTAGAAAAACTGTTTTTT. This encodes CASSQDGSGGVEKLFF.

This clone was observed a handful of times. CDR3 nucleotides: TGTGCCAGTAGTATCGGAGGGACTCGGACCGGGGAGCTGTTTTTT. This codes for CASSIGGTRTGELFF. This chain joins TRBV19 and TRBJ2-2, with D possibly TRBD2 on 6 matching bases. The germline V gene has CDR1 LNHDA and CDR2 SQIVND (reference sequence). V was trimmed by 3 bases and J by 5 bases, leaving 13 bases between them. The CDR3 contains 15 residues.

The chain recombines TRBV30 with TRBJ2-2; D gene uncertain. The germline V and J ends were trimmed by 2 bases and 5 bases, with 3 bases remaining between them. The CDR3 loop spans 11 amino acids. The V gene's germline CDR1 is GTSNPN and CDR2 SVGIG (reference sequence). CDR3 DNA: TGTGCCTGGAGTTCTACCGGGGAGCTGTTTTTT. Amino acids: CAWSSTGELFF.

The chain uses TRBV7-9 and TRBJ1-2, with TRBD1 as a possible D gene (6 bases). The V gene lost 5 bases and the J gene lost 8 bases, with 15 bases spanning the gap. CDR1 is SEHNR, CDR2 FQNEAQ, per germline (reference sequence). This CDR3 contains 13 residues. The CDR3 nucleotides are TGTGCCAGCAGCCCCCGGGGGGGCCACGGCTACACCTTC. Protein: CASSPRGGHGYTF.

J is TRBJ2-7 and V is TRBV7-9; tentatively, D is TRBD1 (5 bases). Germline CDR1 reads SEHNR; CDR2 reads FQNEAQ (reference sequence). Between the trimmed V and J ends, which lost 5 bases and 2 bases, there was a span of 10 bases. The CDR3 has 13 residues. This CDR3 is CASSPDRTYEQYF. DNA of the CDR3: TGTGCCAGCAGCCCCGACAGAACCTACGAGCAGTACTTC.

Details on this clone: The junction departs from the called germline gene at one end, perhaps through a read error. The identical CDR3 is also encoded by other nucleotide sequences in the sample. V is TRBV7-6 and J is TRBJ2-1; TRBD2 matches at 11 bases. The CDR3 is 14 residues long. In germline, CDR1 is SGHVS, CDR2 FNYEAQ. The CDR3 reads CASSLAGGINEQFF. CDR3 nucleotide sequence: TGTGCCAGCAGCCTAGCGGGAGGTATCAATGAGCAGTTCTTC.

The chain uses TRBV5-4 and TRBJ2-5, with D possibly being TRBD2 (5 bases). V lost 0 bases, J lost 6 bases, and 12 bases lay in between. This CDR3 contains 14 residues. The germline CDR1 and CDR2 sequences are SGHNT and YYREEE (reference sequence). The CDR3 loop is CASSLASLGQTQYF. For the CDR3, the DNA is TGTGCCAGCAGCTTGGCTAGCTTAGGACAGACCCAGTACTTC.

The CDR3 sequence is CASSPGTGEANQPQHF. The CDR3 nucleotides are TGTGCCAGCTCCCCCGGGACAGGGGAGGCCAATCAGCCCCAGCATTTT. The chain recombines TRBV18 with TRBJ1-5; 10 nucleotides match TRBD1. Germline CDR1 is KGHSH and CDR2 is LQKENI. The CDR3 is 16 amino acids. Trimming cost V 6 bases and J 3 bases; bases outside gene matches: 8.

The chain combines TRBV14 with TRBJ1-2; 11 bases match TRBD1. Germline V gives CDR1 SGHDN, CDR2 FVKESK. J gave up 4 bases and V 0 bases, and 4 bases lay outside the gene matches. The CDR3 is 16 residues long. In DNA form, the CDR3 reads TGTGCCAGCAGCCAAGAACGGACAGGGGGCAGCTATGGCTACACCTTC. This gives the protein CASSQERTGGSYGYTF.

The chain recombines TRBV27 with TRBJ1-2; 9 bases line up with TRBD1. The CDR3 loop spans 14 amino acids. Germline V lookup: CDR1 MNHEY, CDR2 SMNVEV (reference sequence). With V trimmed by 0 bases and J by 7 bases, 3 bases remained unmatched. CDR3 nucleotides: TGTGCCAGCAGTTTATCCGGGACAGGGTTTGGCTACACCTTC. This translates into CASSLSGTGFGYTF.

The J gene is TRBJ2-3, the V gene TRBV4-3; D is possibly TRBD2 (5 bases). Trimming cost V 1 base and J 5 bases, with 13 bases left between them. Germline CDR1 and CDR2: LGHNA and YSLEER. This CDR3 is built from 15 residues. CDR3 in amino acids: CASSQVTGVIDTQYF. The CDR3 DNA reads as TGCGCCAGCAGCCAAGTGACCGGGGTGATAGATACGCAGTATTTT.

The genes are TRBV25-1 and TRBJ1-5; possible D gene TRBD1, 6 bases. Germline V gives CDR1 MGHDK, CDR2 SYGVNS. The V end lost 5 bases, the J end lost 5 bases, and 16 bases lay between the germline ends. The CDR3 runs to 15 residues. As DNA, the CDR3 is TGTGCCAGCAGTAGGTCAGGGAAGGGGGATCAGCCCCAGCATTTT. The encoded protein is CASSRSGKGDQPQHF. Filled out from reference TRBV25-1 and TRBJ1-5, the complete variable domain reads EADIYQTPRYLVIGTGKKITLECSQTMGHDKMYWYQQDPGMELHLIHYSYGVNSTEKGDLSSESTVSRIRTEHFPLTLESARPSHTSQYLCASSRSGKGDQPQHFGDGTRLSIL.

This clone has just one count. The V gene is TRBV7-9, the J gene TRBJ2-2; D is perhaps TRBD2 (5 bases). Trimming took 2 bases from V and 0 from J, leaving 7 bases between them. This CDR3 is built from 15 residues. Germline V lookup: CDR1 SEHNR, CDR2 FQNEAQ (reference sequence). The CDR3 DNA reads as TGTGCCAGCAGCTTAAGGACTCCGAACACCGGGGAGCTGTTTTTT. It translates to CASSLRTPNTGELFF.

The chain couples TRBV27 to TRBJ2-5; 9 bases align to TRBD2. The V and J ends lost 2 bases and 1 base, in that order; junction bases with no gene match: 5. CDR1 MNHEY and CDR2 SMNVEV come from the germline V gene (reference sequence). This CDR3 region has 16 residues. CDR3 DNA sequence: TGTGCCAGCAGTTTAAGGGCTAGCGGGGTCCAAGAGACCCAGTACTTC. Amino acid sequence: CASSLRASGVQETQYF.